The 6 T cell receptor beta chains below were found in one sample sequenced in a study of T cells after yellow fever vaccination. A single record per CDR3 protein comes from TCRdb applying MiXCR to the 5' RACE reads. The sample includes roughly 160,000 distinct CDR3 sequences, around 7% of them seen just once. The specimen was CD4+ T cells sorted from PBMCs, collected 5 to 6 days after the first yellow fever vaccination. Every receptor here comes from a man in his late teens or twenties who received the YFV17D yellow fever vaccine.

Of note for this clonotype: A much larger clone lies one base from this, so it may be a read error. The V gene is TRBV20-1, the J gene TRBJ2-1; 8 nucleotides match TRBD1. Germline CDR1 and CDR2: DFQATT and SNEGSKA (reference sequence). The trim removed 5 bases at V and 2 bases at J, leaving 5 bases unmatched. This CDR3 contains 14 residues. CDR3 nucleotides: TGCAGTGCTCTCCTGGACAGGGCCTACAATGAGCAGTTCTTC. Translated: CSALLDRAYNEQFF.

This clonotype occurred many times. J is TRBJ1-1 and V is TRBV20-1; D is perhaps TRBD1 (5 bases). Trimming took 5 bases from V and 2 from J, leaving 9 bases between them. This CDR3 has 12 residues. Per the germline V gene, CDR1 is DFQATT and CDR2 is SNEGSKA (reference sequence). CDR3 coding DNA: TGCAGTGCTTTGGGGCCTAACACTGAAGCTTTCTTT. This encodes CSALGPNTEAFF.

This clonotype came up a few times. The chain combines TRBV30 with TRBJ1-3; D gene unclear. There are 15 residues in the CDR3. Germline loops: CDR1 GTSNPN, CDR2 SVGIG (reference sequence). Trimming stripped 0 bases from V and 0 bases from J, with 9 bases between. Written as DNA, the CDR3 is TGTGCCTGGAGTGTACGTGGGATCTCTGGAAACACCATATATTTT. Protein: CAWSVRGISGNTIYF.

This clonotype was recorded at least ten times. The CDR3 sequence: CASRRAGGGYTF. In DNA, the CDR3 is TGTGCCAGTCGACGGGCGGGGGGTGGCTACACCTTC. The chain recombines TRBV6-5 with TRBJ1-2; a possible D gene is TRBD1 (5 bases). CDR3 length: 12 amino acids. Germline V gives CDR1 MNHEY, CDR2 SVGAGI. V was cut by 9 bases and J by 7 bases, with 15 bases left in between.

V is TRBV2 and J is TRBJ2-5, with D uncertain. Germline V lookup: CDR1 SNHLY, CDR2 FYNNEI. This CDR3 spans 13 amino acids. V lost 7 bases and J 2 bases, leaving 11 bases between the germline ends. The CDR3 reads CASTKGQQETQYF. The CDR3 DNA reads TGTGCCAGCACTAAGGGTCAACAAGAGACCCAGTACTTC.

The V call is TRBV7-9, the J call TRBJ2-5, with D uncertain. This CDR3 contains 13 residues. Germline V gene data show CDR1 as SEHNR and CDR2 as FQNEAQ (reference sequence). Trimming pared 2 bases from V and 5 bases from J, leaving 9 bases between. CDR3 bases: TGTGCCAGCAGCTTATTCACTGGGGAGACCCAGTACTTC. Translating gives CASSLFTGETQYF.